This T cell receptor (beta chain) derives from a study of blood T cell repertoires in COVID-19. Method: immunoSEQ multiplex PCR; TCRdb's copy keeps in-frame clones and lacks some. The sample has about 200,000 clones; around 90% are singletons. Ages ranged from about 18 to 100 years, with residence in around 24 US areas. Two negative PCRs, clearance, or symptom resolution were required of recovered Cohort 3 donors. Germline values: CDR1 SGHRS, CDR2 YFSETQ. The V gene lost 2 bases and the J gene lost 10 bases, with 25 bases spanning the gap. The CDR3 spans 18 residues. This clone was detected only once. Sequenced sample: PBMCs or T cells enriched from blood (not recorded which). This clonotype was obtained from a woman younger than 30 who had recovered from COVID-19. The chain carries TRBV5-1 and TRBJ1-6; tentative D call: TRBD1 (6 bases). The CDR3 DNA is TGCGCCAGCAGCTTCGCACCGCGGGGGCAGAAGTATGGATCACCCCTCCACTTT. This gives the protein CASSFAPRGQKYGSPLHF.